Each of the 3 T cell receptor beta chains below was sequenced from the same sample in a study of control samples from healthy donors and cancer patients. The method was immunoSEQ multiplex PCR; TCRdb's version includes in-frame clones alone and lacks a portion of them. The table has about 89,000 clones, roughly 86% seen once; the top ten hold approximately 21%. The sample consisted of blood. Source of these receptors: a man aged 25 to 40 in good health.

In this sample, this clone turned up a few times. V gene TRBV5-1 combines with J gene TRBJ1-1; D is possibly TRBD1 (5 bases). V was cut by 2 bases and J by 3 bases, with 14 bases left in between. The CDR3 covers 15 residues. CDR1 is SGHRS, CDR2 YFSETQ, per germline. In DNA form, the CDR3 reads TGCGCCAGCAGCTTCAATATGGGGGGGTACACTGAAGCTTTCTTT. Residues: CASSFNMGGYTEAFF.

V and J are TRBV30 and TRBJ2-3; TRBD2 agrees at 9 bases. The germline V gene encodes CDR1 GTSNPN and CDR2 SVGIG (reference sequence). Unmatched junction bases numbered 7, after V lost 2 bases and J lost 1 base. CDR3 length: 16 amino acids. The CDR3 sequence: CAWSLSAGGGTDTQYF. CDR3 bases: TGTGCCTGGAGTCTTTCTGCGGGGGGGGGCACAGATACGCAGTATTTT.

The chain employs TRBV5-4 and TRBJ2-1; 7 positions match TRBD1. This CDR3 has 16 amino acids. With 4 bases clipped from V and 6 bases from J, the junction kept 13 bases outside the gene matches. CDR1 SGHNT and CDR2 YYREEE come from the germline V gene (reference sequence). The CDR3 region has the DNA TGTGCCAGCAGCCAAGGGGGCGGAGGCCTGGGCAATGAGCAGTTCTTC. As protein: CASSQGGGGLGNEQFF. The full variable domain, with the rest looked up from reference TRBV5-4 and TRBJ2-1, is ETGVTQSPTHLIKTRGQQVTLRCSSQSGHNTVSWYQQALGQGPQFIFQYYREEENGRGNFPPRFSGLQFPNYSSELNVNALELDDSALYLCASSQGGGGLGNEQFFGPGTRLTVL.